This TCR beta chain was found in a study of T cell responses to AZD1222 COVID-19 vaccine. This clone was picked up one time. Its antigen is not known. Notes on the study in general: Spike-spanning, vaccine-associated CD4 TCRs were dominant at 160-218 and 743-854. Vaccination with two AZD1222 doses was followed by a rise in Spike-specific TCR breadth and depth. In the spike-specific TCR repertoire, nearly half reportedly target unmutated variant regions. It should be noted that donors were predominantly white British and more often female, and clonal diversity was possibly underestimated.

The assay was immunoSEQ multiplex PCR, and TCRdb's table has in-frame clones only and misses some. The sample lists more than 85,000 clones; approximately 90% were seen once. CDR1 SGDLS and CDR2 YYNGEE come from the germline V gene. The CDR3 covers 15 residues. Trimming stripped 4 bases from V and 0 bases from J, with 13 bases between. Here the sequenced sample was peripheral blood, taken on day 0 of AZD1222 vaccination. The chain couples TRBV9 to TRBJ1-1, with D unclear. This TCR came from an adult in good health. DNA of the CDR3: TGTGCCAGCAGCCCCCACCCAGCGGTGAACACTGAAGCTTTCTTT. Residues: CASSPHPAVNTEAFF.